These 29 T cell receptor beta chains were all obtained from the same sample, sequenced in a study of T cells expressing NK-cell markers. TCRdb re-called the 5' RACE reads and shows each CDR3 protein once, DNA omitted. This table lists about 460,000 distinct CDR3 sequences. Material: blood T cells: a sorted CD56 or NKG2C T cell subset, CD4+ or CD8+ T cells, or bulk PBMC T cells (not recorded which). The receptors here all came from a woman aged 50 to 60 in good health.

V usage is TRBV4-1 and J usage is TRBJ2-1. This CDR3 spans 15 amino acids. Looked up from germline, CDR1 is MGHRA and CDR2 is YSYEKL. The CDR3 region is CASSRLGSLNDEQFF.

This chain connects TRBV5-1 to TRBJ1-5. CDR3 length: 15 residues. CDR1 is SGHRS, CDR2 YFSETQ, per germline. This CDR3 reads CASSPAGGSNQPQHF.

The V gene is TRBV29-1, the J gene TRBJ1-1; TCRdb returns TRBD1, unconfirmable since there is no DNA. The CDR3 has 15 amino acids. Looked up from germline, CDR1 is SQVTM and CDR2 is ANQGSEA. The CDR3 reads CSVEDWGALNTEAFF. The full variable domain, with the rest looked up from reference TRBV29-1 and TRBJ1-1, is SAVISQKPSRDICQRGTSLTIQCQVDSQVTMMFWYRQQPGQSLTLIATANQGSEATYESGFVIDKFPISRPNLTFSTLTVSNMSPEDSSIYLCSVEDWGALNTEAFFGQGTRLTVV.

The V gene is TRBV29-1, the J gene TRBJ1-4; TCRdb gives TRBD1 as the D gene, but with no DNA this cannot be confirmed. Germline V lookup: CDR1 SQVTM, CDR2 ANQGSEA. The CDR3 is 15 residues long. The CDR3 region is CSVGGSGAVSEKLFF.

CDR3 amino acids: CASSRTRHTEAFF. The rearrangement links TRBV12-3 or TRBV12-4 to TRBJ1-1. There are 13 residues in the CDR3.

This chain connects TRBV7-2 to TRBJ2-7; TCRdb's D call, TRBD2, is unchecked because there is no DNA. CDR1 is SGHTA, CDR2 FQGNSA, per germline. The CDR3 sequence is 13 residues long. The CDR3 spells CASSLGPLYEQYF.

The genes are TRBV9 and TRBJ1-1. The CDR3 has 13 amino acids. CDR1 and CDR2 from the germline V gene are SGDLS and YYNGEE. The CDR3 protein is CASSVEEGGEAFF.

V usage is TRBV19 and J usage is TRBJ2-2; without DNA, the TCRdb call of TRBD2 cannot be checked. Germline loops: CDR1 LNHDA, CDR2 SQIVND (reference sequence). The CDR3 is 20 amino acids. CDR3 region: CASSIPLSGTSGRSTGELFF.

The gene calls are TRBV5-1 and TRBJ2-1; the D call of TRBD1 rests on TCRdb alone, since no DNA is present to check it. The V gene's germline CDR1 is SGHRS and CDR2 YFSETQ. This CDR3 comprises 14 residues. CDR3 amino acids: CASSPEQGMNEQFF.

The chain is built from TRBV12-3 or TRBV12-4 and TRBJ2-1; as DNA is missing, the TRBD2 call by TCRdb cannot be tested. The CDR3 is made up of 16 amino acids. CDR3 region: CASSFFGSRRSNEQFF.

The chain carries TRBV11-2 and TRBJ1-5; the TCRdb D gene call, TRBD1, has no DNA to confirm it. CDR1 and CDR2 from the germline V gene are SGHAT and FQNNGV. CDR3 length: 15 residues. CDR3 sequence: CASSLDQGATQPQHF.

CDR3 residues: CASSEWEEQYF. The chain has TRBV25-1 and TRBJ2-5; TCRdb's D gene call, TRBD2, goes unchecked for lack of DNA. Looked up from germline, CDR1 is MGHDK and CDR2 is SYGVNS. This CDR3 contains 11 residues.

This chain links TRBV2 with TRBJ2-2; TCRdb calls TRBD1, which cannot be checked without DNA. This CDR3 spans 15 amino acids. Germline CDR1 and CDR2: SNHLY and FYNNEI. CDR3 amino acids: CASQDRGRNTGELFF. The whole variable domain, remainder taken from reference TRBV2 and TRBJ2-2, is EPEVTQTPSHQVTQMGQEVILRCVPISNHLYFYWYRQILGQKVEFLVSFYNNEISEKSEIFDDQFSVERPDGSNFTLKIRSTKLEDSAMYFCASQDRGRNTGELFFGEGSRLTVL.

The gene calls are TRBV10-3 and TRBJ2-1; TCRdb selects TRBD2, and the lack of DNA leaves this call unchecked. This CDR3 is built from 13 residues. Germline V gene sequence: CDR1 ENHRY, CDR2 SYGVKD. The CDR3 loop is CAIKEGTYNEQFF.

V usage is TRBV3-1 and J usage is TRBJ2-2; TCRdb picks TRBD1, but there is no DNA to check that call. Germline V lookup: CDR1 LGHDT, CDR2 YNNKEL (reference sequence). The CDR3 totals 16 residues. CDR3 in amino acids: CASSQGAGRVTGELFF. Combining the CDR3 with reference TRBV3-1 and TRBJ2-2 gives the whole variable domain DTAVSQTPKYLVTQMGNDKSIKCEQNLGHDTMYWYKQDSKKFLKIMFSYNNKELIINETVPNRFSPKSPDKAHLNLHINSLELGDSAVYFCASSQGAGRVTGELFFGEGSRLTVL.

CDR3 residues: CSASDGANQPQHF. The chain links TRBV20-1 to TRBJ1-5. The germline V gene has CDR1 DFQATT and CDR2 SNEGSKA (reference sequence). The CDR3 is 13 amino acids.

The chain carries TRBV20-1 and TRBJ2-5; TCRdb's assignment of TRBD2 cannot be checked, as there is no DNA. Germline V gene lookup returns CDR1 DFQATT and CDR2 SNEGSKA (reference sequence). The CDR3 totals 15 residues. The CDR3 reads CSASRVREIRETQYF.

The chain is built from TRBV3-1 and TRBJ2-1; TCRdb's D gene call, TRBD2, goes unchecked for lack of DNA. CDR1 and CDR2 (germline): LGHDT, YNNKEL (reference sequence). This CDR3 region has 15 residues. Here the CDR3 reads CASSQDALVNNEQFF.

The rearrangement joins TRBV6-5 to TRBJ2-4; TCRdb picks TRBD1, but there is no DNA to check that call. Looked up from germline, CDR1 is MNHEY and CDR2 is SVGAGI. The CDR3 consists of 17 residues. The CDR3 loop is CASSQSTGMGTKNIQYF.

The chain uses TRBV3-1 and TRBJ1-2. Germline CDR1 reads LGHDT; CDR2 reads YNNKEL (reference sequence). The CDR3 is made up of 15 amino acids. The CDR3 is CASSSISVANYGYTF.

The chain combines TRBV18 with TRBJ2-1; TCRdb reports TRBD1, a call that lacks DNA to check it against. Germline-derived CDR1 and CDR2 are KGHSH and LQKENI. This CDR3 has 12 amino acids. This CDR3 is CASSPAGTEQFF.

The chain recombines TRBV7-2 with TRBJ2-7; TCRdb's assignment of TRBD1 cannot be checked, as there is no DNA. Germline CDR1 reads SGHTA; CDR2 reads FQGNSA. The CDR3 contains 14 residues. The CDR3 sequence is CASSPGGLRYEQYF. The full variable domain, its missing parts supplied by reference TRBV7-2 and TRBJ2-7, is GAGVSQSPSNKVTEKGKDVELRCDPISGHTALYWYRQSLGQGLEFLIYFQGNSAPDKSGLPSDRFSAERTGGSVSTLTIQRTQQEDSAVYLCASSPGGLRYEQYFGPGTRLTVT.

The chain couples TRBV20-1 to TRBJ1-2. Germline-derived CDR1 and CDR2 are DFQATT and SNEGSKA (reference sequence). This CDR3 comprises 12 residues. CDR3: CSARDRGSGYTF.

The CDR3 reads CASAERGANTGELFF. The chain carries TRBV6-5 and TRBJ2-2; TCRdb names TRBD2, which stays unverified in the absence of DNA. Germline CDR1 is MNHEY and CDR2 is SVGAGI. There are 15 residues in the CDR3.

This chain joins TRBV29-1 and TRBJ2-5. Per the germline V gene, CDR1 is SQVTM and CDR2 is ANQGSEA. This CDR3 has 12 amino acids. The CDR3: CSGSNYAETQYF.

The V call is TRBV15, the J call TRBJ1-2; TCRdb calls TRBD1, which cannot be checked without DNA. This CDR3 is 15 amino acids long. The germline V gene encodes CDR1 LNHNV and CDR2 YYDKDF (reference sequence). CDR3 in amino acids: CATSRARTENYGYTF.

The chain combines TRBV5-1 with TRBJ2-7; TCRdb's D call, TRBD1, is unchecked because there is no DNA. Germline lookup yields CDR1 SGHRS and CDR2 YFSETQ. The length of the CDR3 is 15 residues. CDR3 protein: CASSLRRGQSYEQYF. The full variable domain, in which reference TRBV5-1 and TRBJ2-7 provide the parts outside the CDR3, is KAGVTQTPRYLIKTRGQQVTLSCSPISGHRSVSWYQQTPGQGLQFLFEYFSETQRNKGNFPGRFSGRQFSNSRSEMNVSTLELGDSALYLCASSLRRGQSYEQYFGPGTRLTVT.

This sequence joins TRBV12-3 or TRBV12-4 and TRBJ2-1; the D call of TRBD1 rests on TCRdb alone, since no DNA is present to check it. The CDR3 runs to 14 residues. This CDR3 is CASKGQGDYNEQFF.

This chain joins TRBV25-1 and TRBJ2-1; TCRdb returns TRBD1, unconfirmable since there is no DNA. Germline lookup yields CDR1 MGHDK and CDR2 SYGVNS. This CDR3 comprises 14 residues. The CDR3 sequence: CASIGVGLYNEQFF.